The rows below give T cell receptor beta chains drawn from one sample of a study of T cell responses to AZD1222 COVID-19 vaccine. Clones were read by immunoSEQ multiplex PCR, and TCRdb kept only the in-frame ones, dropping some. The sample includes around 150,000 clones, 88% of them seen just once. The sequenced sample was peripheral blood, obtained on day 0 of AZD1222 vaccination. These receptors were taken from an adult in good health. Each CDR3 is given with its conserved first and last residue. Each record gives: V gene, D gene, J gene, clone size, CDR3 protein, CDR3 DNA. A D gene is named only where the DNA matches it firmly. A clone size is listed for some rows: how often the clone was seen (once, few, many), or a class if it is expanded.

>TRBV5-1|-|TRBJ2-1|-
CASSIGTYNEQFF
TGCGCCAGCAGCATAGGGACCTACAATGAGCAGTTCTTC
>TRBV24-1|-|TRBJ1-1|-
CATRASLSMNTEAFF
TGTGCCACCAGGGCTAGTCTTTCTATGAACACTGAAGCTTTCTTT
>TRBV3-1/TRBV3-2|-|TRBJ1-3|-
CASSGGLFSGNTIYF
TGTGCCAGCAGCGGCGGGCTTTTCTCTGGAAACACCATATATTTT
>TRBV7-3|-|TRBJ1-2|once
CASSPEGGQNYGYTF
TGTGCCAGCAGCCCCGAGGGGGGACAAAACTATGGCTACACCTTC
>TRBV5-1|-|TRBJ2-5|-
CASSLALWETQYF
TGCGCCAGCAGCTTAGCCTTATGGGAGACCCAGTACTTC
>TRBV6-2/TRBV6-3|-|TRBJ1-1|-
CASSPEPWRFQVREGAFF
TGTGCCAGCAGTCCCGAGCCCTGGCGTTTTCAAGTACGTGAGGGGGCTTTCTTT
>TRBV7-8|-|TRBJ1-5|once
CASSLGTVHQPQHF
TGTGCCAGCAGCTTAGGGACAGTACATCAGCCCCAGCATTTT
>TRBV6-6|-|TRBJ2-2|-
CASSQKPKVVLFF
TGTGCCAGCAGTCAAAAACCGAAAGTTGTGCTGTTTTTT
>TRBV9|-|TRBJ2-1|few
CASSVALASNEQFF
TGTGCCAGCAGCGTAGCCCTAGCGTCCAATGAGCAGTTCTTC
>TRBV2|-|TRBJ1-1|-
CASSPSTEAFF
TGTGCCAGCAGCCCGAGTACCGAAGCTTTCTTT
>TRBV10-3|-|TRBJ2-7|-
CAISESTYEQYF
TGTGCCATCAGTGAATCGACCTACGAGCAGTACTTC
>TRBV6-5|-|TRBJ1-1|-
CASSGGSWGTEAFF
TGTGCCAGCAGCGGGGGTAGTTGGGGCACTGAAGCTTTCTTT
>TRBV30|TRBD2|TRBJ2-1|few
CAWSVLAGGYNEQFF
TGTGCCTGGAGTGTACTAGCGGGAGGTTACAATGAGCAGTTCTTC
>TRBV19|-|TRBJ1-1|-
CASRPSGQNTEAFF
TGTGCCAGTAGGCCGTCCGGACAGAACACTGAAGCTTTCTTT
>TRBV28|TRBD1|TRBJ2-1|-
CASRPTGLHNEQFF
TGTGCCAGCAGACCGACAGGGCTACACAATGAGCAGTTCTTC
>TRBV4-3|-|TRBJ1-2|-
CASSQDRVPRSGYTF
TGCGCCAGCAGCCAAGATAGGGTCCCACGGAGTGGCTACACCTTC